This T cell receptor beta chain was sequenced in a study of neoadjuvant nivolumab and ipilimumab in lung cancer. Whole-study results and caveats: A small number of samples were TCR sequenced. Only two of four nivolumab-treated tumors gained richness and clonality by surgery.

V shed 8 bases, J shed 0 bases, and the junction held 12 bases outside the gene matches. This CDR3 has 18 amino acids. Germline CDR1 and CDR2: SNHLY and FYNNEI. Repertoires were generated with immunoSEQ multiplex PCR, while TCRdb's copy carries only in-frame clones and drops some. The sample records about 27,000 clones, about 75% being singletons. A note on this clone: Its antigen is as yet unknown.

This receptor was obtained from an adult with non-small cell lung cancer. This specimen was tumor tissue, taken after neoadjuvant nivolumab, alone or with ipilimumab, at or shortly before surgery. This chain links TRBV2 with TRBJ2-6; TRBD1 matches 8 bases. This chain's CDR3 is CASVFPGQVISGANVLTF. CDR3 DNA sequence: TGTGCCAGCGTATTTCCGGGACAGGTTATCTCTGGGGCCAACGTCCTGACTTTC.